This entry lists 18 T cell receptor beta chains sequenced from one sample in a study of blood T cell repertoires in COVID-19. Sequenced by immunoSEQ multiplex PCR; TCRdb stores in-frame clones only, minus some. The sample gives fewer than 250,000 clones, more than 75% of which show up once; about 0.91% is in the top ten. The material sequenced was peripheral blood. Receptors were obtained from a middle-aged man with acute or convalescent COVID-19.

The count of this clone is one. The rearrangement uses TRBV28 and TRBJ2-3; D uncertain. The length of the CDR3 is 13 residues. Germline CDR1 MDHEN, CDR2 SYDVKM. V shed 5 bases and J shed 3 bases, with 9 bases lying between them. CDR3 in amino acids: CASSPLGTDTQYF. The CDR3 DNA reads TGTGCCAGCAGTCCCCTCGGGACAGATACGCAGTATTTT.

The CDR3 loop reads CASRRQGSSYNSPLHF. The CDR3 nucleotides are TGTGCCTCTCGCCGACAGGGAAGCTCCTATAATTCACCCCTCCACTTT. The V gene is TRBV30, the J gene TRBJ1-6, with 7 positions matching TRBD1. Germline V gives CDR1 GTSNPN, CDR2 SVGIG (reference sequence). The CDR3 totals 16 residues. The V and J ends lost 7 bases and 0 bases, in that order; junction bases with no gene match: 9.

The V call is TRBV11-2, the J call TRBJ1-2; D possibly corresponds to TRBD1 (6 bases). In germline, CDR1 is SGHAT, CDR2 FQNNGV. V was clipped by 1 base and J by 8 bases, with 17 bases between them. There are 15 residues in the CDR3. DNA for the CDR3: TGTGCCAGCAGCTTAGCGGGGACACCCCGAGCGGGCTACACCTTC. Translated, it gives CASSLAGTPRAGYTF.

V usage is TRBV7-2 and J usage is TRBJ1-2; D call uncertain. The ends were cut back, 0 bases at V and 0 bases at J, with 11 bases in the middle. Germline V lookup: CDR1 SGHTA, CDR2 FQGNSA. The CDR3 extends over 16 amino acids. The CDR3 reads CASSLAYSLANYGYTF. The CDR3 DNA follows: TGTGCCAGCAGCTTAGCATACAGTCTTGCTAACTATGGCTACACCTTC.

This clone was seen only once. The chain recombines TRBV3-1 (or the pseudogene TRBV3-2) with TRBJ1-5; the match to TRBD1 covers 7 bases. The CDR3 has 18 residues. The V gene end was trimmed by 6 bases and the J gene end by 2 bases; junction bases not matched to a gene: 16. The germline gives CDR1 LGHDT, CDR2 YNNKEL (reference sequence). The CDR3 DNA reads as TGTGCCAGCAGTCCCGGGACAGTGAGCTTGACTGGCAATCAGCCCCAGCATTTT. Protein: CASSPGTVSLTGNQPQHF.

The genes are TRBV5-1 and TRBJ1-2; a weak D match, TRBD1 (5 bases). V dropped 5 bases and J dropped 6 bases, with 20 bases sitting between them. CDR1 is SGHRS and CDR2 is YFSETQ in the germline V gene. The CDR3 length is 15 residues. CDR3 sequence reads: CASSLFGTQRDGYTF. DNA for the CDR3: TGCGCCAGCAGTTTGTTTGGGACTCAGCGAGATGGCTACACCTTC.

This clone was detected only a few times. This chain uses TRBV5-1 with TRBJ1-1; TRBD1 aligns across 8 bases. The CDR3 totals 13 residues. V lost 4 bases, J lost 11 bases, and 10 bases stayed unmatched. Germline CDR1 and CDR2: SGHRS and YFSETQ. This chain's CDR3 is CASSLRTGRVAFF. The CDR3 DNA sequence: TGCGCCAGCAGCCTTCGGACAGGGCGGGTGGCTTTCTTT.

The chain combines TRBV12-3 or TRBV12-4 with TRBJ1-5, with TRBD1 identical over 7 bases. This CDR3 spans 13 amino acids. V shed 5 bases and J 6 bases; nucleotides not matched to a gene: 4. CDR3 loop: CASSRQGFQPQHF. As DNA, the CDR3 is TGTGCCAGCAGTCGACAGGGATTTCAGCCCCAGCATTTT.

The chain recombines TRBV6-5 with TRBJ2-7; perhaps TRBD2 as D (6 bases). Germline loops: CDR1 MNHEY, CDR2 SVGAGI. V gave up 5 bases and J gave up 7 bases, with 9 bases separating them. The CDR3 covers 11 residues. The CDR3 nucleotides read TGTGCCAGCAGTCTGGCGGGAGAGCAGTACTTC. This gives the protein CASSLAGEQYF.

The rearrangement joins TRBV5-1 to TRBJ1-3; 8 nucleotides agree with TRBD1. The V segment lost 1 base and the J segment 3 bases; nucleotides outside the gene matches: 3. The V gene's germline CDR1 is SGHRS and CDR2 YFSETQ. The CDR3 has 15 residues. The DNA of the CDR3 is TGCGCCAGCAGCTTGACAGGGGGTGTTGGAAACACCATATATTTT. Translated: CASSLTGGVGNTIYF.

This chain uses TRBV5-4 with TRBJ2-2; 9 bases align to TRBD2. CDR1 and CDR2 (germline): SGHNT, YYREEE (reference sequence). The CDR3 spans 16 residues. Trimming took 0 bases from V and 5 from J; bases not matched to a gene: 5. CDR3 in amino acids: CASSLVAGGLTGELFF. DNA for the CDR3: TGTGCCAGCAGCTTGGTTGCGGGGGGGCTTACCGGGGAGCTGTTTTTT.

This rearrangement joins TRBV30 to TRBJ1-3; D possibly corresponds to TRBD1 (6 bases). Germline CDR1 GTSNPN, CDR2 SVGIG (reference sequence). This CDR3 contains 15 residues. V dropped 2 bases and J dropped 0 bases, with 11 bases sitting between them. The CDR3 DNA reads TGTGCCTGGAGTTTAATACAGGGCTCTGGAAACACCATATATTTT. As protein: CAWSLIQGSGNTIYF.

The chain links TRBV5-8 to TRBJ2-1, with 7 nucleotides matching TRBD1. The CDR3 covers 14 residues. Per the germline V gene, CDR1 is SGHTS and CDR2 is YDEGEE. Trimming took 4 bases from V and 10 from J; bases not matched to a gene: 11. The CDR3 loop is CASSLIGTGEEQFF. The CDR3 DNA reads as TGTGCCAGCAGCCTTATTGGAACAGGGGAGGAGCAGTTCTTC.

This chain uses TRBV21-1 with TRBJ1-5. TRBV21-1 represents a pseudogene. The CDR3 has 15 residues. CDR3 region: CASSAGGGRNQPQHF. CDR3 in DNA: TGTGCCAGCAGCGCGGGGGGAGGGCGCAATCAGCCCCAGCATTTT.

This chain uses TRBV10-3 with TRBJ1-3, with a possible D match to TRBD1 (5 bases). This CDR3 is 14 amino acids long. Trimming left V 3 bases short and J 1 base short, with 7 bases between. Germline assignment: CDR1 ENHRY and CDR2 SYGVKD. The CDR3 DNA reads TGTGCCATCAGTGAAGGGGCATCTGGAAACACCATATATTTT. This codes for CAISEGASGNTIYF.

This rearrangement joins TRBV7-2 to TRBJ2-5; 7 positions match TRBD1. The CDR3 loop spans 14 amino acids. J lost 5 bases, V lost 5 bases, and 8 bases had no gene match. Germline-derived CDR1 and CDR2 are SGHTA and FQGNSA. In nucleotides, the CDR3 is TGTGCCAGCAGCGTACAGGGGAAGGGCGAGACCCAGTACTTC. Translating it yields CASSVQGKGETQYF.

This clone appeared a few times. The gene calls are TRBV7-9 and TRBJ2-7; tentatively, D is TRBD2 (6 bases). Trimming left V 1 base short and J 3 bases short, with 10 bases between. This CDR3 spans 14 amino acids. CDR1 is SEHNR and CDR2 is FQNEAQ in the germline V gene (reference sequence). The CDR3 loop reads CASSLVGGIYEQYF. DNA for the CDR3: TGTGCCAGCAGCTTAGTTGGGGGGATCTACGAGCAGTACTTC.

This chain connects TRBV11-3 to TRBJ2-3, with 8 nucleotides matching TRBD1. The CDR3 length is 17 residues. Germline loops: CDR1 SGHNT, CDR2 YENEEA. Germline trimming cut 0 bases from V and 3 bases from J; bases unmatched to any gene: 8. The CDR3 DNA is TGTGCCAGCAGCTTAGAAGTCCAGGGGGCAGGGACAGATACGCAGTATTTT. As protein: CASSLEVQGAGTDTQYF.